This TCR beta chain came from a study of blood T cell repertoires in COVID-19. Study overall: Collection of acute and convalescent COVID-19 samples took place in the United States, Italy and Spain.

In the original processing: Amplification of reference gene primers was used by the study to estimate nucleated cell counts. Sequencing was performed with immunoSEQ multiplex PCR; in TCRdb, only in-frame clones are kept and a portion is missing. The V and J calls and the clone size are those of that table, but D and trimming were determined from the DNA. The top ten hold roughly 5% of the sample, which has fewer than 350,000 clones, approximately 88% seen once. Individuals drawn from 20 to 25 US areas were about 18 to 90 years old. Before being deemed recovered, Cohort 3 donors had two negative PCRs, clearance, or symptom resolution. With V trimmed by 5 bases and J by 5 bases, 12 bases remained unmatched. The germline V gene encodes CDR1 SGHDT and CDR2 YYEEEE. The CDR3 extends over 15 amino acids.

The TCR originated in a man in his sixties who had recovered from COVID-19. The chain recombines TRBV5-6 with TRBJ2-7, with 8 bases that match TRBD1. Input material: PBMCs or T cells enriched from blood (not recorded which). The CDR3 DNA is TGTGCCAGCAGGGGGAGGACAGGGATTAGGAACGAGCAGTACTTC. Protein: CASRGRTGIRNEQYF.